This T cell receptor beta chain was identified in a study of CD8+CD57+ T cells in acquired aplastic anemia. Whole-study context: Yields of DNA that came from sorted CD4+ and CD8+ cells averaged around 3 ug.

Germline V gives CDR1 LNHDA, CDR2 SQIVND (reference sequence). V shed 4 bases and J shed 7 bases, with 13 bases lying between them. The CDR3 runs 14 residues. Patients sequenced had flow cytometry evidence of CD8+CD57+ cell expansion. Severe acquired aplastic anemia affected all patients. Patients had received no therapy at the time of blood sampling. With regard to this clonotype: Antigen: not known.

Overall study results and limits: Under 35 was the count of CD8+ CDR3 sequences that patients shared with controls.

Profiles of TCR beta VDJ and CDR3 were generated from a genomic DNA template. Each CDR3 protein is one row after TCRdb ran MiXCR on the reads. Found here are around 200,000 distinct CDR3 sequences, approximately 48% of them singletons; the top ten hold 10% to 15%. V is TRBV19 and J is TRBJ1-4; D unresolved. The sequence was collected from a human donor with aplastic anemia. Sequencing was performed on sorted CD4+, CD8+, or CD8+CD57+ T cells (not recorded which) from PBMCs. CDR3 sequence: CASSTGVTGEKLFF. CDR3 nucleotide sequence: TGTGCCAGTAGTACCGGGGTTACGGGTGAAAAACTGTTTTTT. The variable domain in full, with the rest retrieved from reference TRBV19 and TRBJ1-4, is DGGITQSPKYLFRKEGQNVTLSCEQNLNHDAMYWYRQDPGQGLRLIYYSQIVNDFQKGDIAEGYSVSREKKESFPLTVTSAQKNPTAFYLCASSTGVTGEKLFFGSGTQLSVL.